The sequence of this T cell receptor beta chain was determined in a study of shared clonotypes between healthy human individuals. Deep-level assay runs were performed. In the sorted-subset replicate PCRs, roughly 210 ng DNA, around 30,000 T cell genomes, was used. Sequencing used immunoSEQ multiplex PCR; TCRdb keeps in-frame clones, though not all of them. This sample yields about 1 million clones, of which about 75% are seen a single time; approximately 1.3% belongs to the top ten. Each sample came from a Caucasian adult donor living in Nashville, Tennessee. It was into CD45RA+ naive and CD45RA-negative memory subsets that the CD4+ cells were split. The CDR3 consists of 15 residues. CDR1 is MDHEN and CDR2 is SYDVKM in the germline V gene. Losses at the gene ends were 4 bases for V and 7 bases for J; bases not matched to a gene: 7.

Material: memory CD4+ T cells sorted from blood. Regarding subset: CD45RA-negative fraction. This chain connects TRBV28 to TRBJ2-3; 11 nucleotides align to TRBD2. The receptor was derived from a man aged 18 to 30 in good health. CDR3 nucleotide sequence: TGTGCCAGCAGTTCTACTAGCGGGGGAGGGAATACGCAGTATTTT. This gives the protein CASSSTSGGGNTQYF.